These 24 T cell receptor beta chains share one sample of origin, sequenced in a study of OX40 agonist ivuxolimab in advanced cancers. Data came from immunoSEQ multiplex PCR; TCRdb stores just in-frame clones and leaves some out. The sample lists some 60,000 clones, 91% seen once, with 13% to 15% in the top ten. The specimen comprised CD4+ or CD8+ T cells sorted from blood, sampled in a trial of the OX40 agonist ivuxolimab. Receptors were obtained from an adult with an advanced solid tumor such as melanoma, head and neck, liver or kidney cancer.

The chain combines TRBV5-1 with TRBJ2-3; no firm D call. CDR1 and CDR2 from the germline V gene are SGHRS and YFSETQ. The CDR3 is 15 amino acids. Between the trimmed V and J ends, which lost 0 bases and 2 bases, there was a span of 10 bases. The CDR3 is CASSLAIVPTDTQYF. Written as DNA, the CDR3 is TGCGCCAGCAGCTTGGCGATAGTTCCCACAGATACGCAGTATTTT.

This clone has a single count. In DNA, the CDR3 is TGTGCCAGCAGCTCCAATAGCGGGAGCTCCTACAATGAGCAGTTCTTC. It translates to CASSSNSGSSYNEQFF. V is TRBV5-6 and J is TRBJ2-1, with 9 bases aligning to TRBD2. Losses at the gene ends were 3 bases for V and 0 bases for J; bases not matched to a gene: 4. The CDR3 runs 16 residues. The germline CDR1 and CDR2 sequences are SGHDT and YYEEEE. Variable domain in full (rest from reference TRBV5-6 and TRBJ2-1): DAGVTQSPTHLIKTRGQQVTLRCSPKSGHDTVSWYQQALGQGPQFIFQYYEEEERQRGNFPDRFSGHQFPNYSSELNVNALLLGDSALYLCASSSNSGSSYNEQFFGPGTRLTVL.

The gene calls are TRBV18 and TRBJ2-2; D is uncertain. The CDR3 totals 13 residues. Germline-derived CDR1 and CDR2 are KGHSH and LQKENI. V lost 4 bases, J lost 7 bases, and 10 bases lay in between. This CDR3 reads CASSQTTGGELFF. As DNA, the CDR3 is TGTGCCAGCTCACAGACAACGGGCGGGGAGCTGTTTTTT.

This clone showed up just once. This chain joins TRBV5-5 and TRBJ2-7, with 10 bases matching TRBD2. In germline, CDR1 is SGHKS, CDR2 YYEKEE (reference sequence). This CDR3 is 15 amino acids long. The trim removed 4 bases at V and 6 bases at J, leaving 10 bases unmatched. CDR3 sequence: CASSPGLAPSTEQYF. The CDR3 nucleotides are TGTGCCAGCAGCCCGGGACTAGCGCCTAGTACCGAGCAGTACTTC.

CDR3 nucleotide sequence: TGTGCCAGCAGTTTGCAGGGGGTGTCTGGCTACACCTTC. It translates to CASSLQGVSGYTF. The chain has TRBV27 and TRBJ1-2; 7 bases fit TRBD1. The length of the CDR3 is 13 residues. CDR1 and CDR2 (germline): MNHEY, SMNVEV (reference sequence). After removal of 3 bases from V and 7 bases from J, the junction contained 5 bases not matched to a gene.

The chain links TRBV11-1 to TRBJ2-4, with D tentatively TRBD1 (6 bases). The CDR3 is 16 residues long. The V and J ends lost 5 bases and 1 base respectively, with 15 bases between them. The germline V gene has CDR1 SGHAT and CDR2 FQDESV (reference sequence). CDR3 in amino acids: CASSNQGLAAKNIQYF. The CDR3 DNA reads TGTGCCAGCAGCAATCAGGGGTTGGCGGCCAAAAACATTCAGTACTTC.

The chain links TRBV2 to TRBJ2-7; TRBD1 aligns across 7 bases. J was trimmed by 9 bases and V by 2 bases; bases with no gene match: 4. Germline-derived CDR1 and CDR2 are SNHLY and FYNNEI. The CDR3 is 12 residues long. The CDR3 loop reads CASSEFTGVQYF. CDR3 in DNA: TGTGCCAGCAGTGAATTTACAGGGGTGCAGTACTTC.

The chain couples TRBV7-2 to TRBJ2-7; TRBD1 might be the D (5 bases). CDR3 length: 14 amino acids. V was shortened by 4 bases and J by 7 bases, with 17 bases between the two germline ends. CDR1 SGHTA and CDR2 FQGNSA come from the germline V gene. The CDR3 nucleotides read TGTGCCAGCAGCTCTCCCCCAGGGTCGGGTGAGCAGTACTTC. Its protein is CASSSPPGSGEQYF.

The chain uses TRBV4-3 and TRBJ1-1; D gene uncertain. The V gene's germline CDR1 is LGHNA and CDR2 YSLEER. The V gene lost 0 bases and the J gene lost 1 base, with 9 bases spanning the gap. This CDR3 is built from 15 residues. DNA of the CDR3: TGCGCCAGCAGCCAAGATTTTAGGAAGAACACTGAAGCTTTCTTT. This sequence encodes CASSQDFRKNTEAFF.

The chain carries TRBV4-3 and TRBJ2-7; 10 positions match TRBD1. Germline trimming cut 4 bases from V and 0 bases from J; bases unmatched to any gene: 3. The length of the CDR3 is 15 residues. CDR1 is LGHNA, CDR2 YSLEER, per germline. The CDR3 spells CASSPGQGISYEQYF. The CDR3 region has the DNA TGCGCCAGCAGCCCGGGACAGGGGATCTCCTACGAGCAGTACTTC.

The V and J genes are TRBV7-8 and TRBJ2-5; tentative D call: TRBD1 (6 bases). The CDR3 is 13 amino acids. Germline V gene lookup returns CDR1 SGHVS and CDR2 FQNEAQ. V lost 6 bases and J 1 base, leaving 9 bases between the germline ends. CDR3 coding DNA: TGTGCCAGCAGACGGACAGTCCAAGAGACCCAGTACTTC. Translated: CASRRTVQETQYF.

The table lists this clone with a count of one. The chain links TRBV18 to TRBJ1-3; no clear D gene. The V gene's germline CDR1 is KGHSH and CDR2 LQKENI. The CDR3 runs 15 residues. V dropped 2 bases and J dropped 0 bases, with 8 bases sitting between them. CDR3 DNA: TGTGCCAGCTCACCAGACCTTAGCTCTGGAAACACCATATATTTT. It codes for CASSPDLSSGNTIYF.

This chain links TRBV5-4 with TRBJ2-5; D is uncertain. CDR1 and CDR2 (germline): SGHNT, YYREEE (reference sequence). V lost 0 bases, J lost 1 base, and 10 bases lay in between. The CDR3 is made up of 15 amino acids. The CDR3 protein is CASSLVDRIQETQYF. In DNA, the CDR3 is TGTGCCAGCAGCTTGGTGGATCGGATCCAAGAGACCCAGTACTTC.

The genes are TRBV7-2 and TRBJ2-7, with 7 bases fitting TRBD2. CDR3 size: 13 residues. Trimming cost V 1 base and J 6 bases; bases outside gene matches: 3. Germline V lookup: CDR1 SGHTA, CDR2 FQGNSA. CDR3 in DNA: TGTGCCAGCAGCTTAGTGGGAGGGATCGAGCAGTACTTC. Protein sequence: CASSLVGGIEQYF.

This clone has only one observation. The chain links TRBV9 to TRBJ2-5; D ambiguous. The CDR3 totals 13 residues. Germline CDR1 reads SGDLS; CDR2 reads YYNGEE. Trimming stripped 2 bases from V and 2 bases from J, with 7 bases between. CDR3 sequence: CASSVGIQETQYF. The DNA for the CDR3 is TGTGCCAGCAGCGTGGGTATTCAAGAGACCCAGTACTTC.

The CDR3 region has the DNA TGTGCCAGCAGATCCTCGACAGGGGGCCGAGAAAAACTGTTTTTT. Translating it yields CASRSSTGGREKLFF. The genes are TRBV6-5 and TRBJ1-4; 10 bases align to TRBD1. This CDR3 region has 15 residues. The V gene end was trimmed by 6 bases and the J gene end by 8 bases; junction bases not matched to a gene: 9. CDR1 and CDR2 (germline): MNHEY, SVGAGI.

This clone has only one observation. The chain couples TRBV5-1 to TRBJ2-3; D may be TRBD2 (6 bases). There are 17 residues in the CDR3. Trimming took off 0 bases at V and 0 bases at J, with 14 bases between the two ends. Germline lookup yields CDR1 SGHRS and CDR2 YFSETQ. The CDR3, as DNA: TGCGCCAGCAGCTTGGTAAGGCGGGATCCTAGCACAGATACGCAGTATTTT. Amino acids: CASSLVRRDPSTDTQYF.

This chain connects TRBV7-9 to TRBJ2-7, with D tentatively TRBD1 (6 bases). The CDR3 is made up of 15 amino acids. Trimming took off 2 bases at V and 3 bases at J, with 14 bases between the two ends. Germline assignment: CDR1 SEHNR and CDR2 FQNEAQ (reference sequence). The CDR3 region is CASSLRGTGSYEQYF. CDR3 sequence (DNA): TGTGCCAGCAGCTTAAGGGGGACGGGAAGCTACGAGCAGTACTTC.

The rearrangement joins TRBV7-2 to TRBJ2-2; D assignment may be TRBD1 or TRBD2 (5 bases each). Germline V CDR1 and CDR2: SGHTA, FQGNSA. The CDR3 is made up of 16 amino acids. V gave up 6 bases and J gave up 2 bases, with 16 bases separating them. CDR3: CASRLPGTGNTGELFF. CDR3 DNA sequence: TGTGCCAGCAGACTACCCGGGACCGGTAACACCGGGGAGCTGTTTTTT.

The rearrangement joins TRBV18 to TRBJ1-5; no reliable D call. The CDR3 has 15 amino acids. Per germline, CDR1 KGHSH and CDR2 LQKENI. Trimming took 3 bases from V and 9 from J, leaving 18 bases between them. The CDR3 DNA reads as TGTGCCAGCTCACCGTCGCTCGCTCCGCCTTGGCCCCAGCATTTT. This encodes CASSPSLAPPWPQHF.

The genes are TRBV28 and TRBJ2-2; tentatively, D is TRBD1 (6 bases). This CDR3 is built from 14 residues. Germline CDR1 and CDR2: MDHEN and SYDVKM. V was pared by 8 bases and J by 0 bases, with 10 bases between. The CDR3 reads CASQGFSNTGELFF. The CDR3 nucleotides are TGTGCCAGCCAGGGGTTTTCGAACACCGGGGAGCTGTTTTTT.

The chain combines TRBV18 with TRBJ2-7; the D gene could be TRBD1 or TRBD2 (5 bases each). V was pared by 2 bases and J by 6 bases, with 17 bases between. The CDR3 consists of 15 residues. Germline V gives CDR1 KGHSH, CDR2 LQKENI. The CDR3 DNA follows: TGTGCCAGCTCACCAGAAGGTGGGGGTAGAGGCGAGCAGTACTTC. Encoded protein: CASSPEGGGRGEQYF. The whole variable domain, filled in from reference TRBV18 and TRBJ2-7, reads NAGVMQNPRHLVRRRGQEARLRCSPMKGHSHVYWYRQLPEEGLKFMVYLQKENIIDESGMPKERFSAEFPKEGPSILRIQQVVRGDSAAYFCASSPEGGGRGEQYFGPGTRLTVT.

J is TRBJ2-7 and V is TRBV9, with D perhaps matching TRBD1 (5 bases). Germline V CDR1 and CDR2: SGDLS, YYNGEE. Trimming shortened V by 0 bases and J by 5 bases, and 18 bases separated the two germline ends. The CDR3 is made up of 16 amino acids. The CDR3 loop is CASSVGSRAKGDEQYF. The CDR3 DNA reads as TGTGCCAGCAGCGTAGGGAGCAGGGCCAAAGGGGACGAGCAGTACTTC. The full variable domain, rest sourced from reference TRBV9 and TRBJ2-7, is DSGVTQTPKHLITATGQRVTLRCSPRSGDLSVYWYQQSLDQGLQFLIQYYNGEERAKGNILERFSAQQFPDLHSELNLSSLELGDSALYFCASSVGSRAKGDEQYFGPGTRLTVT.

V and J are TRBV7-9 and TRBJ2-1; D uncertain. V lost 1 base to trimming and J lost 5 bases, with 6 bases between them. The CDR3 runs 13 residues. The V gene's germline CDR1 is SEHNR and CDR2 FQNEAQ (reference sequence). In DNA, the CDR3 is TGTGCCAGCAGCTTAGGGTCTCACAATGAGCAGTTCTTC. Amino acid sequence: CASSLGSHNEQFF.